This TCR beta chain was profiled in a study of Graves' ophthalmopathy and Graves' hyperthyroidism. Study-wide results and caveats: In blood, most expanded thyroid clonotypes above 0.001 frequency were also detected.

Beta-chain TCR CDR3 regions were amplified from RNA transcripts. In the first round, RT-PCR was carried out with HTBI primers, and a multiplex PCR formed the second round. TCRdb reprocessed the multiplex PCR reads with MiXCR, giving one entry per CDR3 protein. The table has 650,000 to 900,000 distinct CDR3 sequences, 40% seen once; the top ten hold about 40%. Note on this clonotype: The antigen is not known. The germline gene is not matched at one end of the junction; a read error may be the cause.

CDR3 length: 13 amino acids. From germline, CDR1 is SQVTM and CDR2 ANQGSEA. Among the exclusions were patients with other autoimmune diseases, uncontrolled infections, pregnancy or lactation. Someone took the PBMCs out of approximately 9 ml of fresh peripheral blood. The TCR was taken from an adult man with Graves' ophthalmopathy. The sample consisted of peripheral blood. The J gene is TRBJ1-1, the V gene TRBV29-1; weak D call: TRBD1 (5 bases). The CDR3 region has the DNA TGCAGCGTTGAGCGGTCCGCGGACACTGAAGCTTTCTTC. This translates into CSVERSADTEAFF.